This T cell receptor beta chain was sequenced for a study of blood T cell repertoires in COVID-19. Assay: immunoSEQ multiplex PCR; the TCRdb copy retains only in-frame clones and omits some. The sample comprises some 220,000 clones, around 84% of which are singletons, and 9.5% to 15% rests with the top ten. The length of the CDR3 is 15 residues. V was pared by 1 base and J by 0 bases, with 9 bases between. CDR1 is SGHTA, CDR2 FQGNSA, per germline. This clone was seen a handful of times. The same CDR3 also results from other DNA sequences found in this sample. This chain uses TRBV7-2 with TRBJ1-1; D gene ambiguous. The sequence derives from a human donor in a cohort sampled during active COVID-19. The sample comprised peripheral blood. CDR3 in amino acids: CASSLGGGMNTEAFF. The CDR3 coding sequence is TGTGCCAGCAGCTTAGGGGGAGGCATGAACACTGAAGCTTTCTTT.